One and the same sample provided the 2 T cell receptor beta chains below, sequenced in a study of blood T cell repertoires in COVID-19. Using immunoSEQ multiplex PCR, the repertoire was profiled, and TCRdb retains in-frame clones only, with some absent. The table shows roughly 180,000 clones, with around 85% occurring only once. The source material was peripheral blood. These receptors were obtained from a woman between 55 and 75 years old with acute or convalescent COVID-19.

This chain links TRBV14 with TRBJ2-3, with TRBD1 matching 11 bases. The V segment lost 2 bases and the J segment 5 bases; nucleotides outside the gene matches: 3. The CDR3 spans 15 residues. CDR1 and CDR2 from the germline V gene are SGHDN and FVKESK. DNA for the CDR3: TGTGCCAGCAGCCAACGGACAGGGGGCGGAGATACGCAGTATTTT. This encodes CASSQRTGGGDTQYF.

The chain uses TRBV11-2 and TRBJ2-5, with 10 bases fitting TRBD1. Trimming took 5 bases from V and 5 from J; bases not matched to a gene: 2. CDR3 size: 13 residues. Per germline, CDR1 SGHAT and CDR2 FQNNGV. DNA of the CDR3: TGTGCCAGCAGCACGGGACAGGGGGAGACCCAGTACTTC. Protein: CASSTGQGETQYF.